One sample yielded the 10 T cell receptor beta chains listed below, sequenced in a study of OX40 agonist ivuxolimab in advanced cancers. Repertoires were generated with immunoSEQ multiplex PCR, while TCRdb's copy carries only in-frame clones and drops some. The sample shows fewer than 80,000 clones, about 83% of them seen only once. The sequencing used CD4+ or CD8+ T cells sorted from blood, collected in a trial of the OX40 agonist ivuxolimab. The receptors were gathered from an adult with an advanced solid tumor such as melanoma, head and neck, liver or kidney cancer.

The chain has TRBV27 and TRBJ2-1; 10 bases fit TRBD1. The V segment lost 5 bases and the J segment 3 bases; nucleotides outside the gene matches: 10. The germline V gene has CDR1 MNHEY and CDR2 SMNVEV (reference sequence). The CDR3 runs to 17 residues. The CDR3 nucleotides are TGTGCCAGCAGTCCGATCTACCGGGACAGGGGCTACAATGAGCAGTTCTTC. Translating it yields CASSPIYRDRGYNEQFF.

The DNA of the CDR3 is TGTGCCAGCTCACCACGGGGCGATGGCTACACCTTC. Translating gives CASSPRGDGYTF. This chain connects TRBV18 to TRBJ1-2, with D perhaps matching TRBD1 (5 bases). Looked up from germline, CDR1 is KGHSH and CDR2 is LQKENI. CDR3 size: 12 residues. The V gene lost 1 base and the J gene lost 6 bases, with 6 bases spanning the gap.

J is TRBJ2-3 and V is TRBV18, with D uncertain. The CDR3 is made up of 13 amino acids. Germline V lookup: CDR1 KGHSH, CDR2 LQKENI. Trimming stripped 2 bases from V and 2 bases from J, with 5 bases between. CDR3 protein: CASSPSITDTQYF. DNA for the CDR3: TGTGCCAGCTCACCATCAATCACAGATACGCAGTATTTT.

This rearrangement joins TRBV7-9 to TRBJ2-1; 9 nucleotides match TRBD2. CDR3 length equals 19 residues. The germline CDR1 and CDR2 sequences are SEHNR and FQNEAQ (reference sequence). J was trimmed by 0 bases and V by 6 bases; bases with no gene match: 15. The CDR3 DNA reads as TGTGCCAGCAGTTCCCCGACTAGCGGAGCCGACCTCTCCTACAATGAGCAGTTCTTC. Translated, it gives CASSSPTSGADLSYNEQFF.

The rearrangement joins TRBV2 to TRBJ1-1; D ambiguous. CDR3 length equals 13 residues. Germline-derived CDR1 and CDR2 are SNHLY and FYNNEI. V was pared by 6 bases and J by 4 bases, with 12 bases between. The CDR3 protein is CASSGEKGTEAFF. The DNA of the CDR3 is TGTGCCAGCAGCGGCGAGAAGGGCACTGAAGCTTTCTTT.

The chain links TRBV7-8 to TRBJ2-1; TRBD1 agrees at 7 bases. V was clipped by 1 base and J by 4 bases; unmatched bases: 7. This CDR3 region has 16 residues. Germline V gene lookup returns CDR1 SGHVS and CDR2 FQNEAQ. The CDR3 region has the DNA TGTGCCAGCAGCTTAGGTAAGGGGGCGAGGTACAATGAGCAGTTCTTC. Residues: CASSLGKGARYNEQFF.

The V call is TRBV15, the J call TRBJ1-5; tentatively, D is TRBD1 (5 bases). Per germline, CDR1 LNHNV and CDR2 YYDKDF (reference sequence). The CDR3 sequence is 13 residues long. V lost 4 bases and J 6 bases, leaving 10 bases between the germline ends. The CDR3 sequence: CATSIGDGQPQHF. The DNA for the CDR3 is TGTGCCACCAGCATAGGGGATGGTCAGCCCCAGCATTTT.

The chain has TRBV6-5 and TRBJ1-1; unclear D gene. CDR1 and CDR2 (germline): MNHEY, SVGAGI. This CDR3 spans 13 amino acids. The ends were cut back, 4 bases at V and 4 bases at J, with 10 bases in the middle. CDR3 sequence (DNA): TGTGCCAGCAGTTTGCGGTCTACCACTGAAGCTTTCTTT. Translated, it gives CASSLRSTTEAFF.

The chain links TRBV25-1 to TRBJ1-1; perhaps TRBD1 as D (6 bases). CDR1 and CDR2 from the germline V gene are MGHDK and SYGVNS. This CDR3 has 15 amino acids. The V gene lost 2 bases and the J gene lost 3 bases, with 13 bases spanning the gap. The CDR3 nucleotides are TGTGCCAGCAGTGAACCAGGAGGGGGGGACACTGAAGCTTTCTTT. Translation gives CASSEPGGGDTEAFF.

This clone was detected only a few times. The CDR3 is CASSGWDSYGYTF. CDR3 in DNA: TGTGCCAGTAGTGGATGGGACAGCTATGGCTACACCTTC. V and J are TRBV19 and TRBJ1-2; 7 bases map to TRBD1. The CDR3 runs to 13 residues. The germline gives CDR1 LNHDA, CDR2 SQIVND (reference sequence). Trimming cost V 5 bases and J 4 bases; bases outside gene matches: 4.